This T cell receptor beta chain was identified during a study of T cell responses to AZD1222 COVID-19 vaccine. Study findings and constraints: Donors skewed white British and female; clonal diversity was possibly underestimated. As reported, nearly half of all spike-specific TCRs target variant regions that are unmutated. Spike-specific TCR depth and breadth grew after two AZD1222 doses.

This clone was seen just once. Its matching antigen is unknown. Repertoires were generated with immunoSEQ multiplex PCR, while TCRdb's copy carries only in-frame clones and drops some. The sample includes approximately 110,000 clones, 89% seen only once; the top ten take 4.2%. Deletions cut 6 bases from V and 4 bases from J, with 7 bases between. The CDR3 sequence is 12 residues long. The V and J genes are TRBV12-3 or TRBV12-4 and TRBJ2-1; unclear D gene. Sample: peripheral blood, taken on day 0 of AZD1222 vaccination. This clonotype was obtained from an adult in good health. Here the CDR3 reads CASSRQYNEQFF. In DNA, the CDR3 is TGTGCCAGCAGCCGACAATACAATGAGCAGTTCTTC.